The 30 T cell receptor beta chains reported below all come from one sample, sequenced in a study of human T cells and chemical hapten exposure. Time point in this sample: healthy volunteer bleed at 2 weeks. It was from unfractionated whole blood that total RNA was extracted. TCRdb reprocessed the RACE reads with MiXCR, giving one entry per CDR3 protein. The sample lists over 100,000 distinct CDR3 sequences, about 8.2% occurring once. The sequenced sample was whole blood. These TCRs come from a male donor in good health. Some clones in this sample may be carry-over from other donors' samples.

This clonotype was observed at least ten times. The gene calls are TRBV10-3 and TRBJ2-5; the D gene is possibly TRBD1 (5 bases). The CDR3 extends over 14 amino acids. Looked up from germline, CDR1 is ENHRY and CDR2 is SYGVKD. V shed 6 bases and J shed 1 base, with 12 bases lying between them. CDR3 nucleotide sequence: TGTGCCATCAGCCCACAGGACGGCCAAGAGACCCAGTACTTC. This codes for CAISPQDGQETQYF.

This clonotype showed up many times. This sequence joins TRBV29-1 and TRBJ1-1; no clear D. CDR1 and CDR2 (germline): SQVTM, ANQGSEA. Between the trimmed V and J ends, which lost 3 bases and 3 bases, there was a span of 5 bases. This CDR3 spans 11 amino acids. In DNA, the CDR3 is TGCAGCGTTGAGGCCTACACTGAAGCTTTCTTT. It is translated as CSVEAYTEAFF.

This clonotype turned up a few times. The chain uses TRBV20-1 and TRBJ2-3, with TRBD2 matching 11 bases. The germline gives CDR1 DFQATT, CDR2 SNEGSKA (reference sequence). The CDR3 spans 14 residues. The V segment lost 4 bases and the J segment 4 bases; nucleotides outside the gene matches: 4. CDR3 sequence (DNA): TGCAGTGCTAAACTAGCGGGAGTTCCAGATACGCAGTATTTT. Translated, it gives CSAKLAGVPDTQYF.

This clonotype has just a few counts. The chain carries TRBV6-5 and TRBJ2-4; D might be TRBD1 (5 bases). V gave up 3 bases and J gave up 2 bases, with 8 bases separating them. The germline gives CDR1 MNHEY, CDR2 SVGAGI. There are 14 residues in the CDR3. The CDR3 region is CASSYQGPKNIQYF. In nucleotides, the CDR3 is TGTGCCAGCAGTTATCAGGGTCCCAAAAACATTCAGTACTTC.

The chain combines TRBV29-1 with TRBJ1-1, with no clear D. The CDR3 sequence is 12 residues long. Germline CDR1 and CDR2: SQVTM and ANQGSEA. V was pared by 3 bases and J by 5 bases, with 10 bases between. The CDR3 DNA follows: TGCAGCGTTGAGATCGGAGGGACTGAAGCTTTCTTT. Translating gives CSVEIGGTEAFF.

At least ten counts were recorded for this clonotype. This chain connects TRBV18 to TRBJ1-5; D unclear. V lost 2 bases, J lost 6 bases, and 8 bases lay in between. The CDR3 runs to 13 residues. The germline CDR1 and CDR2 sequences are KGHSH and LQKENI. The CDR3 spells CASSPGDGQPQHF. CDR3 sequence (DNA): TGTGCCAGCTCACCAGGGGATGGTCAGCCCCAGCATTTT.

This clonotype came up a few times. V gene TRBV9 combines with J gene TRBJ2-1, with D perhaps matching TRBD2 (7 bases). The CDR3 spans 15 residues. Germline V gives CDR1 SGDLS, CDR2 YYNGEE. Trimming took 2 bases from V and 7 from J, leaving 16 bases between them. The CDR3 coding sequence is TGTGCCAGCAGCGTGGGGGGGGCGATGGGGAATGAGCAGTTCTTC. This encodes CASSVGGAMGNEQFF.

This clonotype was recorded at least ten times. The rearrangement joins TRBV18 to TRBJ2-5, with 11 bases identical to TRBD2. The germline V gene encodes CDR1 KGHSH and CDR2 LQKENI. J was trimmed by 2 bases and V by 2 bases; bases with no gene match: 1. The CDR3 has 15 residues. The CDR3 nucleotides read TGTGCCAGCTCACCAGGGACTAGCGGACAAGAGACCCAGTACTTC. This codes for CASSPGTSGQETQYF.

This clonotype was observed many times. The gene calls are TRBV4-3 and TRBJ2-7, with 8 bases fitting TRBD1. V shed 0 bases and J 0 bases; nucleotides not matched to a gene: 4. Germline V gene lookup returns CDR1 LGHNA and CDR2 YSLEER. The CDR3 runs 16 residues. CDR3 nucleotides: TGCGCCAGCAGCCAAGATAGGACAGGGAGCTCCTACGAGCAGTACTTC. It codes for CASSQDRTGSSYEQYF.

The V call is TRBV19, the J call TRBJ2-7; 11 nucleotides agree with TRBD1. The CDR3 covers 14 residues. The V gene end was trimmed by 5 bases and the J gene end by 5 bases; junction bases not matched to a gene: 5. Germline CDR1 LNHDA, CDR2 SQIVND (reference sequence). The CDR3 loop reads CASSEDRGRDEQYF. CDR3 coding DNA: TGTGCCAGTAGTGAGGACAGGGGGCGCGACGAGCAGTACTTC.

This sequence joins TRBV21-1 and TRBJ1-6. TRBV21-1 constitutes a pseudogene. The CDR3 has 14 residues. CDR3 sequence (DNA): TGTGCCAGCAGCAAAGTGGCGGACTATTCACCCCTCCACTTT. Protein sequence: CASSKVADYSPLHF.

Judged by abundance, this clonotype is medium-sized (0.01 to 0.1%). The chain uses TRBV12-3 or TRBV12-4 and TRBJ1-3; D not certain. V lost 11 bases and J lost 0, with 11 bases in between. The CDR3 consists of 13 residues. The CDR3 region has the DNA TGTGCCGGCGGCCTGCACTCTGGAAACACCATATATTTT. It translates to CAGGLHSGNTIYF.

The rearrangement uses TRBV15 and TRBJ1-5; D not resolved. The CDR3 runs 16 residues. The germline V and J ends were trimmed by 0 bases and 0 bases, with 9 bases remaining between them. Germline V gives CDR1 LNHNV, CDR2 YYDKDF (reference sequence). The CDR3 DNA follows: TGTGCCACCAGCAGAGATTCCGGCCCTAGCAATCAGCCCCAGCATTTT. This codes for CATSRDSGPSNQPQHF.

This clonotype was recorded a few times. No conserved phenylalanine or tryptophan is present at the end of the CDR3, so a read error is the likely explanation. CDR3: CASSLGAGGGNTIYS. The CDR3 DNA sequence: TGTGCCAGCAGCTTAGGGGCAGGGGGCGGAAACACCATATATTCT. The rearrangement uses TRBV7-2 and TRBJ1-3; 8 positions match TRBD1. Germline CDR1 is SGHTA and CDR2 is FQGNSA. This CDR3 region has 15 residues. Trimming cost V 1 base and J 4 bases; bases outside gene matches: 3.

This clonotype was seen only a few times. The rearrangement uses TRBV19 and TRBJ1-5; tentatively, D is TRBD1 (6 bases). Germline CDR1 reads LNHDA; CDR2 reads SQIVND (reference sequence). The CDR3 loop spans 14 amino acids. The V gene lost 3 bases and the J gene lost 6 bases, with 12 bases spanning the gap. CDR3 DNA: TGTGCCAGTAGTATTACAGGGTCAGGTCAGCCCCAGCATTTT. Amino acids: CASSITGSGQPQHF.

Ten or more counts support this clonotype. The V gene is TRBV7-9, the J gene TRBJ2-7; 9 nucleotides line up with TRBD2. V was pared by 7 bases and J by 7 bases, with 14 bases of the junction left unmatched. This CDR3 is built from 15 residues. Germline assignment: CDR1 SEHNR and CDR2 FQNEAQ (reference sequence). CDR3 nucleotide sequence: TGTGCCAGCACCCTAAGAGGCGGGAGGGCCGAAGAGCAGTACTTC. Amino acid sequence: CASTLRGGRAEEQYF.

This clonotype has more than one count but fewer than ten. The chain recombines TRBV18 with TRBJ1-2; D is perhaps TRBD1 (5 bases). V was pared by 3 bases and J by 0 bases, with 11 bases between. The CDR3 contains 15 residues. In germline, CDR1 is KGHSH, CDR2 LQKENI. The CDR3 loop is CASSPGHRSNYGYTF. The CDR3 DNA follows: TGTGCCAGCTCACCTGGACACCGCTCTAACTATGGCTACACCTTC.

In its sample, this clonotype was seen a few times. This rearrangement joins TRBV7-9 to TRBJ2-4, with a tentative D call TRBD1 (6 bases). The V and J ends lost 6 bases and 8 bases respectively, with 17 bases between them. This CDR3 has 14 residues. The germline V gene encodes CDR1 SEHNR and CDR2 FQNEAQ (reference sequence). The CDR3 sequence: CASSQTGRRDIQYF. The CDR3 bases are TGTGCCAGCAGTCAAACAGGGCGGCGAGACATTCAGTACTTC. Filled out from reference TRBV7-9 and TRBJ2-4, the complete variable domain reads DTGVSQNPRHKITKRGQNVTFRCDPISEHNRLYWYRQTLGQGPEFLTYFQNEAQLEKSRLLSDRFSAERPKGSFSTLEIQRTEQGDSAMYLCASSQTGRRDIQYFGAGTRLSVL.

This clonotype has a handful of counts. This chain links TRBV11-2 with TRBJ1-6; D is uncertain. CDR3 length equals 13 residues. V dropped 7 bases and J dropped 13 bases, with 17 bases sitting between them. Germline loops: CDR1 SGHAT, CDR2 FQNNGV. The CDR3 bases are TGTGCCAGCACCCCTCATGAATGGGGTCCCCTCCACTTT. Translation: CASTPHEWGPLHF.

This clonotype was recorded a few times. The chain recombines TRBV7-9 with TRBJ2-1; TRBD2 matches 12 bases. The CDR3 is 17 residues long. V gave up 4 bases and J gave up 4 bases; unmatched junction bases: 8. CDR1 SEHNR and CDR2 FQNEAQ come from the germline V gene (reference sequence). Here the CDR3 DNA reads TGTGCCAGCAGCTCCCTACTAGCGGGAGGCCTTTACAATGAGCAGTTCTTC. It translates to CASSSLLAGGLYNEQFF.

In its sample, this clonotype was seen many times. The chain recombines TRBV4-1 with TRBJ2-1, with 9 bases aligning to TRBD2. Germline-derived CDR1 and CDR2 are MGHRA and YSYEKL. The V and J ends lost 1 base and 5 bases, in that order; junction bases with no gene match: 6. The CDR3 has 16 residues. The CDR3 coding sequence is TGCGCCAGCAGCCAAGTCGGTGAGCGGGAGGACAATGAGCAGTTCTTC. As protein: CASSQVGEREDNEQFF.

In this sample, this clonotype turned up many times. V usage is TRBV7-2 and J usage is TRBJ1-1; no clear D. Germline V lookup: CDR1 SGHTA, CDR2 FQGNSA. Trimming stripped 1 base from V and 3 bases from J, with 6 bases between. The CDR3 sequence is 13 residues long. In nucleotides, the CDR3 is TGTGCCAGCAGCTTAGGATTGTACACTGAAGCTTTCTTT. Translation gives CASSLGLYTEAFF.

This clonotype was observed at least ten times. This chain connects TRBV12-3 or TRBV12-4 to TRBJ1-2; D gene uncertain. The CDR3 has 14 residues. V lost 1 base to trimming and J lost 0 bases, with 6 bases between them. The CDR3 coding sequence is TGTGCCAGCAGTTTAGACAGTACTAACTATGGCTACACCTTC. Translating gives CASSLDSTNYGYTF.

The chain is built from TRBV18 and TRBJ1-6, with a weak D call TRBD1 (5 bases). CDR3 length: 15 amino acids. V lost 2 bases and J 7 bases, leaving 12 bases between the germline ends. Per germline, CDR1 KGHSH and CDR2 LQKENI. The DNA of the CDR3 is TGTGCCAGCTCACCAGGTAGGGGTGTGAATTCACCCCTCCACTTT. Protein product: CASSPGRGVNSPLHF.

Ten or more counts support this clonotype. The chain links TRBV3-1 to TRBJ2-1; TRBD1 might be the D (5 bases). The CDR3 runs 16 residues. The V end lost 0 bases, the J end lost 0 bases, and 9 bases lay between the germline ends. Germline lookup yields CDR1 LGHDT and CDR2 YNNKEL (reference sequence). CDR3 bases: TGTGCCAGCAGCCAAGATTTGGGGCTCTCCTACAATGAGCAGTTCTTC. Translation gives CASSQDLGLSYNEQFF.

At least ten counts were recorded for this clonotype. V usage is TRBV4-2 and J usage is TRBJ2-7, with D unclear. Between the trimmed V and J ends, which lost 3 bases and 0 bases, there was a span of 15 bases. There are 16 residues in the CDR3. Germline V gene data show CDR1 as LGHNA and CDR2 as YNFKEQ. In DNA, the CDR3 is TGTGCCAGCAGCCACGCCTCCATCACGTCCTCCTACGAGCAGTACTTC. Its protein product is CASSHASITSSYEQYF.

This chain links TRBV3-1 with TRBJ2-3, with TRBD2 matching over 8 bases. CDR1 is LGHDT and CDR2 is YNNKEL in the germline V gene (reference sequence). V lost 1 base and J lost 4; bases outside the gene matches: 7. There are 16 residues in the CDR3. The CDR3 reads CASSQGSGVGADTQYF. The CDR3 DNA reads as TGTGCCAGCAGCCAAGGTAGCGGGGTTGGGGCAGATACGCAGTATTTT.

This clonotype was seen only a few times. The chain has TRBV7-2 and TRBJ2-7; the D is unclear. Germline CDR1 is SGHTA and CDR2 is FQGNSA. V gave up 1 base and J gave up 1 base, with 14 bases separating them. The CDR3 sequence is 16 residues long. The CDR3 sequence: CASSLEERRHSYEQYF. DNA of the CDR3: TGTGCCAGCAGCTTAGAGGAGCGCAGGCATTCCTACGAGCAGTACTTC.

This clonotype has only a few counts. The V call is TRBV10-3, the J call TRBJ2-3; 11 bases are a match to TRBD1. CDR1 is ENHRY and CDR2 is SYGVKD in the germline V gene. The CDR3 consists of 17 residues. J gave up 4 bases and V 10 bases, and 16 bases lay outside the gene matches. The CDR3 DNA follows: TGTGCCACCAGGTGGGAAACCGGGACAGGGGGTGCAGATACGCAGTATTTT. Encoded protein: CATRWETGTGGADTQYF.

This clonotype appeared a few times. A much larger clone differs from this one at a single base, so this may be a read error. The rearrangement uses TRBV5-4 and TRBJ2-1, with unresolved D. CDR3 length: 11 amino acids. V lost 2 bases and J 6 bases, leaving 3 bases between the germline ends. Germline CDR1 reads SGHNT; CDR2 reads YYREEE (reference sequence). The CDR3 DNA is TGTGCCAGCAGCTTCATCAATGAGCAGTTCTTC. Translation gives CASSFINEQFF.